This T cell receptor (beta chain) was identified in a study of blood T cell repertoires in COVID-19. Study details: Acute-phase and convalescent COVID-19 samples originated in the United States, Italy and Spain. T cells, B-cell-depleted T cells, or PBMCs supplied cDNA or gDNA.

Per the original methods: It was from reference gene primer amplification that nucleated cell counts were estimated. Sequencing used immunoSEQ multiplex PCR; TCRdb keeps in-frame clones, though not all of them. That table supplies the V and J calls and clone size; D and trimming were determined from the DNA. Here the sample spans about 110,000 clones, 71% being singletons. This CDR3 has 16 amino acids. Germline CDR1 LNHDA, CDR2 SQIVND (reference sequence). V was trimmed by 7 bases and J by 0 bases, leaving 16 bases between them. J is TRBJ1-5 and V is TRBV19; D gene unclear. Sequenced input: peripheral blood. This clonotype was sampled from a human donor with acute or convalescent COVID-19. The donor label of this sample is uncertain. The CDR3 reads CASIPHPGNSNQPQHF. DNA for the CDR3: TGTGCCAGTATCCCCCACCCCGGGAATAGCAATCAGCCCCAGCATTTT.